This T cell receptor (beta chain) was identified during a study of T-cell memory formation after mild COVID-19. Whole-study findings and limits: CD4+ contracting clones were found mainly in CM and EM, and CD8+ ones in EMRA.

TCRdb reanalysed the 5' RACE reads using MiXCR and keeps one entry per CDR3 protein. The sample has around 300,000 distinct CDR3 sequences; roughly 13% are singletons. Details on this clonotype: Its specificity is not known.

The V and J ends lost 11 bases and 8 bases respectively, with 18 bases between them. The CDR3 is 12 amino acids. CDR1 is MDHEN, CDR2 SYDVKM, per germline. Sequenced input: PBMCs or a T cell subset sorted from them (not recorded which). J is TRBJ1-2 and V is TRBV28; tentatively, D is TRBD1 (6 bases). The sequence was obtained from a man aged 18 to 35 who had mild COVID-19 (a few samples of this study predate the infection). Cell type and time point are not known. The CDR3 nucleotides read TGTGCCGTAACCCAGGGGTGGTCGGGCTACACCTTC. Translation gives CAVTQGWSGYTF.